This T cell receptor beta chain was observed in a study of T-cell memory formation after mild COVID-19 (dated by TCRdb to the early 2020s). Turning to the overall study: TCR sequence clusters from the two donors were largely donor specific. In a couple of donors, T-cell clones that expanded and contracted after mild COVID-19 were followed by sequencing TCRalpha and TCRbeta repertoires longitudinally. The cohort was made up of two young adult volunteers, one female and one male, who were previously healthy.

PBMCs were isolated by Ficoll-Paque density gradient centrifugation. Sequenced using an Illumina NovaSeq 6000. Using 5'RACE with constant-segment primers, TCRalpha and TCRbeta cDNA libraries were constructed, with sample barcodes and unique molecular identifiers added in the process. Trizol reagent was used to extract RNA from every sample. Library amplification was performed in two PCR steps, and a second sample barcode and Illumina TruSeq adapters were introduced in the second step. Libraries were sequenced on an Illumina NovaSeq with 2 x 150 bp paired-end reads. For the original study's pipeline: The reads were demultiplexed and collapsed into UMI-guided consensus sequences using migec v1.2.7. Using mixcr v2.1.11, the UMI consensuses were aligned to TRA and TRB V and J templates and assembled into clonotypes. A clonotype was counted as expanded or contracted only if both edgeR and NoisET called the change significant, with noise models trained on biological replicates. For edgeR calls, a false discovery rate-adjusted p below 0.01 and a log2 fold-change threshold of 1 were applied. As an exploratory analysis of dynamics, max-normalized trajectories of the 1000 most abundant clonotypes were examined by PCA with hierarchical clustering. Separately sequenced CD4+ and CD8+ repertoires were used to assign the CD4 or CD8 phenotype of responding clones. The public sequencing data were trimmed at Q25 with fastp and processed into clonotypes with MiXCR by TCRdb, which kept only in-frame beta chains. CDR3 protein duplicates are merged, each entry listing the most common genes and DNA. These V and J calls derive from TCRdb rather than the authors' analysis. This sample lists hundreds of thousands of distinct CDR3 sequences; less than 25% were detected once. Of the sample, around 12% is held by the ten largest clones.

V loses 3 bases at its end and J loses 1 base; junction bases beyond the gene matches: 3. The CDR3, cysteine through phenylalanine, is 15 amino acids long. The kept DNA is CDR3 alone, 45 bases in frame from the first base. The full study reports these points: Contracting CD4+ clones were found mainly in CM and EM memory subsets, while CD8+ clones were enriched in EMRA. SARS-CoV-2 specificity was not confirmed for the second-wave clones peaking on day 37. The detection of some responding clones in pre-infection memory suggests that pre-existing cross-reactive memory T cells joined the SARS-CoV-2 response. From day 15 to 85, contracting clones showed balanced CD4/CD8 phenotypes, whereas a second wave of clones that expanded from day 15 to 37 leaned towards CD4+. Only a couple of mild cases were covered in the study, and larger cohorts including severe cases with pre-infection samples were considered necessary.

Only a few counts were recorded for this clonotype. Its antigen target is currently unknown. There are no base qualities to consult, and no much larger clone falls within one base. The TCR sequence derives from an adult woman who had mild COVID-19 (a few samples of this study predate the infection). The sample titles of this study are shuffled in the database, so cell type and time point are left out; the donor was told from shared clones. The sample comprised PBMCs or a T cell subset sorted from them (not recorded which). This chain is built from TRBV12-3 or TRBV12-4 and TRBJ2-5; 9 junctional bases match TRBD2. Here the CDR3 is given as CASSLWRGGQETQYF. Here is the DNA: TGTGCCAGCAGTTTGTGGCGGGGGGGCCAAGAGACCCAGTACTTC.